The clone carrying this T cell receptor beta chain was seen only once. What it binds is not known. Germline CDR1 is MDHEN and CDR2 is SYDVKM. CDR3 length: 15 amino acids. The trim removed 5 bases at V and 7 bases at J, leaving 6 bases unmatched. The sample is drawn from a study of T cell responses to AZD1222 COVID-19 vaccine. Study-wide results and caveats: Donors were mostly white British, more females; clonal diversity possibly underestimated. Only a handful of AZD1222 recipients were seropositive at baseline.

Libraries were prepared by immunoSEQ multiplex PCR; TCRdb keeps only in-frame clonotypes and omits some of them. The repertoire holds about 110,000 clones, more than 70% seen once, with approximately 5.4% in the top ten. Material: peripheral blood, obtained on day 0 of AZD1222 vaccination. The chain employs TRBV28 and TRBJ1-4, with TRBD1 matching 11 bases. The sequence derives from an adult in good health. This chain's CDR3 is CASSNGQGAFEKLFF. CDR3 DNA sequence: TGTGCCAGCAGTAACGGACAGGGGGCTTTTGAAAAACTGTTTTTT.